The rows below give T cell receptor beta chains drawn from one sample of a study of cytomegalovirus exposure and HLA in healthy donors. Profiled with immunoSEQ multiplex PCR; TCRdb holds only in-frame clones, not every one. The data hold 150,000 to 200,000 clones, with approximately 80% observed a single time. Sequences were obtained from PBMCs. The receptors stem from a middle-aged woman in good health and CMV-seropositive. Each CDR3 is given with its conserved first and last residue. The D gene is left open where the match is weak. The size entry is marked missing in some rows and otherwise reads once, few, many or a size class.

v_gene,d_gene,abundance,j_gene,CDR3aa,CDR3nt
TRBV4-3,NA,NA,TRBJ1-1,CASSPGLQRTTEAFF,TGCGCCAGCAGCCCAGGCCTACAGCGGACCACTGAAGCTTTCTTT
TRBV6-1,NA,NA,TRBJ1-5,CASAGNRNNQPQHF,TGTGCCAGCGCGGGAAATCGGAACAATCAGCCCCAGCATTTT
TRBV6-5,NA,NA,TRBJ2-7,CASTDGYEQYF,TGTGCCAGCACCGACGGGTACGAGCAGTACTTC
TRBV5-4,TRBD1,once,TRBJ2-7,CASSLGGDRGRLEQYF,TGTGCCAGCAGCTTGGGGGGGGACAGGGGGCGTCTCGAGCAGTACTTC
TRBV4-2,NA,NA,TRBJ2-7,CASSPGGISEQYF,TGTGCCAGCAGCCCTGGGGGGATTTCCGAGCAGTACTTC
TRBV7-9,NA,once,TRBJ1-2,CASSANRDYGYTF,TGTGCCAGCAGCGCGAACAGGGACTATGGCTACACCTTC
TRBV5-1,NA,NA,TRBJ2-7,CASSTTGDTYEQYF,TGCGCCAGCAGCACGACCGGTGACACCTACGAGCAGTACTTC
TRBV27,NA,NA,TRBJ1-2,CASTLIPGVGGYTF,TGTGCCAGCACCCTTATCCCAGGGGTAGGAGGCTACACCTTC
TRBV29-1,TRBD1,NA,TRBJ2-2,CSAPGQGGFAGELFF,TGCAGCGCCCCGGGACAGGGGGGATTCGCCGGGGAGCTGTTTTTT
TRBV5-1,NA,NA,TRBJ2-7,CASSLDRSLSYEQYF,TGCGCCAGCAGCTTGGATCGCAGTCTCTCCTACGAGCAGTACTTC
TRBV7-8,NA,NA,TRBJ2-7,CASSRAGEQYF,TGTGCCAGCAGCCGAGCGGGTGAGCAGTACTTC
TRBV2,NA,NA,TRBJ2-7,CASSEVGVKGDEQYF,TGTGCCAGCAGTGAAGTCGGGGTTAAGGGGGACGAGCAGTACTTC
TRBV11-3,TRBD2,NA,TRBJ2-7,CASRGGLAGTEQYF,TGTGCCAGCAGGGGGGGGCTAGCGGGAACCGAGCAGTACTTC
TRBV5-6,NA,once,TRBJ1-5,CASSLKTALGNQPQHF,TGTGCCAGCAGCTTAAAGACAGCACTGGGCAATCAGCCCCAGCATTTT
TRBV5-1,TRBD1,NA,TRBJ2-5,CASKKDRAEETQYF,TGCGCCAGCAAAAAGGACAGGGCAGAAGAGACCCAGTACTTC
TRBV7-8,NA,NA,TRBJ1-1,CASSLGETGNTEAFF,TGTGCCAGCAGCTTAGGGGAGACAGGGAACACTGAAGCTTTCTTT
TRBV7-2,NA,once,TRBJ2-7,CASSRFEDYSEQYF,TGTGCCAGCAGCCGATTTGAGGATTATAGCGAGCAGTACTTC
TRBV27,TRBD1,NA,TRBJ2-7,CASRGLRTGDHEQYF,TGTGCCAGCAGGGGCCTACGGACAGGGGACCACGAGCAGTACTTC
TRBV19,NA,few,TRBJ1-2,CASSMVQGPIDNYGYTF,TGTGCCAGTAGTATGGTACAGGGCCCCATCGACAACTATGGCTACACCTTC
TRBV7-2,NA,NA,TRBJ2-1,CASRLGTSNEQFF,TGTGCCAGCAGACTCGGGACTTCCAATGAGCAGTTCTTC
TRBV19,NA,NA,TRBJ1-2,CASSPDYGYGYTF,TGTGCCAGTAGTCCGGACTATGGGTATGGCTACACCTTC
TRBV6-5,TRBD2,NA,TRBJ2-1,CASSGGSGYNEQFF,TGTGCCAGCAGCGGCGGGAGTGGTTACAATGAGCAGTTCTTC